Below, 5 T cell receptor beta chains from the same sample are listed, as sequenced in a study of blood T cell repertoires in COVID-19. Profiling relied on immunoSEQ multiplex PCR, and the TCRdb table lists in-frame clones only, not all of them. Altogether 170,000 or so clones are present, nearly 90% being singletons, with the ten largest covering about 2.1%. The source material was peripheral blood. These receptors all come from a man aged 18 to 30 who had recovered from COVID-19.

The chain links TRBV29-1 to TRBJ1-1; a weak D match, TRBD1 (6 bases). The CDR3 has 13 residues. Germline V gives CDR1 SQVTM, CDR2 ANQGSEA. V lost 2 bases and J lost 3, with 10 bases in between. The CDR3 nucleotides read TGCAGCGTTGAACACAGGGAAGACACTGAAGCTTTCTTT. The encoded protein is CSVEHREDTEAFF.

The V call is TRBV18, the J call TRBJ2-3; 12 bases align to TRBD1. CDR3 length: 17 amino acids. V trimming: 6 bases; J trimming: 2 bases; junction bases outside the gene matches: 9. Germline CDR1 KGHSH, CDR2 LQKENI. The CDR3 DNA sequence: TGTGCCAGCTCTGTCGCCGGGACAGGGGGCACCACAGATACGCAGTATTTT. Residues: CASSVAGTGGTTDTQYF.

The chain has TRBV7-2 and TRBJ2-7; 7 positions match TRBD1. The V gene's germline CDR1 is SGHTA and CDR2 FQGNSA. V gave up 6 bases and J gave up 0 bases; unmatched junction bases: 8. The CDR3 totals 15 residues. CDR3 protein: CASSHDRASSYEQYF. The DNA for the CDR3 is TGTGCCAGCAGTCATGACAGGGCTAGCTCCTACGAGCAGTACTTC.

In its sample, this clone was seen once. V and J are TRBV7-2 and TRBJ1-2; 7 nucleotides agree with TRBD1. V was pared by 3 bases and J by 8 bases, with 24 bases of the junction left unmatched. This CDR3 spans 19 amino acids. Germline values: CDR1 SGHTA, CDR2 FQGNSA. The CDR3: CASSFRGEGAMPAVEGYTF. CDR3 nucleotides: TGTGCCAGCAGCTTTCGGGGAGAGGGGGCAATGCCCGCCGTGGAAGGCTACACCTTC. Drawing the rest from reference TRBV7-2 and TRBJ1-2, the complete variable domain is GAGVSQSPSNKVTEKGKDVELRCDPISGHTALYWYRQSLGQGLEFLIYFQGNSAPDKSGLPSDRFSAERTGGSVSTLTIQRTQQEDSAVYLCASSFRGEGAMPAVEGYTFGSGTRLTVV.

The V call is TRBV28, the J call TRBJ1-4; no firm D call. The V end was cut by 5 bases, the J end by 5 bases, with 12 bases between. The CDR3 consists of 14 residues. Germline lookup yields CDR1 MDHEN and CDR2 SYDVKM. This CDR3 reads CASSPGGQNEKLFF. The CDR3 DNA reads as TGTGCCAGCAGTCCGGGAGGGCAGAATGAAAAACTGTTTTTT.